This T cell receptor (beta chain) was identified in a study of Ad26.COV2.S vaccination and SARS-CoV-2 variants. Study background: Administration of Ad26.COV2.S was intramuscular, either once or twice 56 days apart. General study points: Breadth measured for non-spike TCRs was similar across vaccine and placebo recipients.

Treatment reported: 15 to 20 received Ad26.COV2.S at low or high dose, single or two shots; about five received placebo; per-sample allocation not given. Sampling occurred on day 63 after the first vaccine or placebo injection. In germline, CDR1 is LNHDA, CDR2 SQIVND (reference sequence). The CDR3 extends over 13 amino acids. V was shortened by 7 bases and J by 6 bases, with 12 bases between the two germline ends. Method: immunoSEQ multiplex PCR; TCRdb's copy keeps in-frame clones and lacks some. This table has around 450,000 clones, 89% appearing once. This clone was counted between two and nine times. What it recognizes is unknown.

The chain joins TRBV19 to TRBJ1-4; a possible D gene is TRBD1 (6 bases). The TCR comes from a person aged 18-60 years who received the Ad26.COV2.S COVID-19 vaccine or a placebo. Sequencing used peripheral blood, obtained in a trial of Ad26.COV2.S vaccine versus placebo. CDR3: CASTGALYEKLFF. CDR3 sequence (DNA): TGTGCCAGTACGGGGGCACTATATGAAAAACTGTTTTTT.